The 19 T cell receptor beta chains presented below share a single source sample, sequenced in a study of cytomegalovirus exposure and HLA in healthy donors. The PCR employed 60 Vbeta primers together with 13 Jbeta primers. TCRdb's table, derived via immunoSEQ multiplex PCR, lists solely in-frame clones and lacks some. The table has some 120,000 clones, roughly four fifths seen once; the top ten hold about 1.8%. Specimen: PBMCs. The receptors come from a man aged 35 to 55 in good health and CMV-seronegative.

This sequence joins TRBV2 and TRBJ2-5, with 9 bases fitting TRBD1. Germline V gene lookup returns CDR1 SNHLY and CDR2 FYNNEI. The CDR3 covers 13 residues. With 6 bases clipped from V and 5 bases from J, the junction kept 4 bases outside the gene matches. CDR3 amino acids: CASRRDRDETQYF. The DNA for the CDR3 is TGTGCCAGCAGGAGGGACAGGGATGAGACCCAGTACTTC.

V usage is TRBV7-2 and J usage is TRBJ2-1, with 13 bases identical to TRBD2. The CDR3 runs to 16 residues. Losses at the gene ends were 6 bases for V and 7 bases for J; bases not matched to a gene: 9. Germline CDR1 and CDR2: SGHTA and FQGNSA. CDR3 sequence reads: CASRDRTSGGANEQFF. The DNA of the CDR3 is TGTGCCAGCAGGGACCGAACTAGCGGGGGGGCGAATGAGCAGTTCTTC.

The rearrangement links TRBV30 to TRBJ2-5; the D is unclear. V gave up 0 bases and J gave up 5 bases, with 10 bases separating them. The germline gives CDR1 GTSNPN, CDR2 SVGIG (reference sequence). The CDR3 spans 13 residues. The CDR3 sequence: CAWSVRVMETQYF. The CDR3 DNA is TGTGCCTGGAGTGTACGGGTGATGGAGACCCAGTACTTC.

V and J are TRBV7-2 and TRBJ1-2; 8 bases line up with TRBD1. The CDR3 runs 15 residues. CDR1 and CDR2 from the germline V gene are SGHTA and FQGNSA. The J segment lost 3 bases and the V segment lost 6 bases, leaving 9 bases of the junction unmatched. Here the CDR3 reads CASRPGQGVHYGYTF. The DNA of the CDR3 is TGTGCCAGCAGACCTGGACAGGGTGTGCACTATGGCTACACCTTC.

V is TRBV28 and J is TRBJ1-6, with D tentatively TRBD1 (5 bases). The CDR3 length is 14 residues. Trimming removed 7 bases at V and 7 bases at J, with 14 bases between. CDR1 is MDHEN, CDR2 SYDVKM, per germline. The CDR3 is CASITGTQNSPLHF. In DNA, the CDR3 is TGTGCCAGCATTACGGGGACTCAGAATTCACCCCTCCACTTT. Using reference TRBV28 and TRBJ1-6 for the parts outside the CDR3, the full variable domain is DVKVTQSSRYLVKRTGEKVFLECVQDMDHENMFWYRQDPGLGLRLIYFSYDVKMKEKGDIPEGYSVSREKKERFSLILESASTNQTSMYLCASITGTQNSPLHFGNGTRLTVT.

The rearrangement uses TRBV5-6 and TRBJ1-1, with a tentative D call TRBD1 (5 bases). Germline V lookup: CDR1 SGHDT, CDR2 YYEEEE. V shed 0 bases and J shed 6 bases, with 12 bases lying between them. This CDR3 spans 14 amino acids. The CDR3 DNA is TGTGCCAGCAGCTTGGTCAGGGATTCAGCTGAAGCTTTCTTT. It codes for CASSLVRDSAEAFF.

This rearrangement joins TRBV7-8 to TRBJ2-1; 9 bases map to TRBD2. V lost 2 bases to trimming and J lost 0 bases; unmatched junction nucleotides: 8. The length of the CDR3 is 18 residues. CDR1 and CDR2 (germline): SGHVS, FQNEAQ. CDR3 protein: CASSLTGTSPSSYNEQFF. CDR3 sequence (DNA): TGTGCCAGCAGCTTAACCGGGACTAGCCCTAGCTCCTACAATGAGCAGTTCTTC.

The chain links TRBV4-3 to TRBJ2-7; D may be TRBD2 (5 bases). Germline V lookup: CDR1 LGHNA, CDR2 YSLEER. With 2 bases removed from V and 7 bases from J, the gap between germline ends came to 15 bases. This CDR3 comprises 14 residues. The CDR3 sequence: CASSQTTGWEEQYF. CDR3 bases: TGCGCCAGCAGCCAAACGACTGGCTGGGAGGAGCAGTACTTC.

The chain has TRBV5-4 and TRBJ1-1; D is uncertain. The ends were cut back, 4 bases at V and 4 bases at J, with 14 bases in the middle. Germline V gene sequence: CDR1 SGHNT, CDR2 YYREEE (reference sequence). The CDR3 contains 14 residues. CDR3 in DNA: TGTGCCAGCAGCCGCGGACTATTGGCCACTGAAGCTTTCTTT. This translates into CASSRGLLATEAFF.

The chain couples TRBV28 to TRBJ1-6; D gene unclear. V lost 6 bases, J lost 5 bases, and 14 bases lay in between. The germline V gene encodes CDR1 MDHEN and CDR2 SYDVKM. The CDR3 length is 15 residues. CDR3 sequence (DNA): TGTGCCAGCAGATATAGAGGATCGGATAATTCACCCCTCCACTTT. Its protein product is CASRYRGSDNSPLHF.

The V and J genes are TRBV10-3 and TRBJ2-2, with TRBD1 matching 7 bases. The V and J ends lost 2 bases and 5 bases, in that order; junction bases with no gene match: 8. This CDR3 has 16 amino acids. Germline loops: CDR1 ENHRY, CDR2 SYGVKD. In nucleotides, the CDR3 is TGTGCCATCAGTGAGCGAGCGACAGGGTTGACCGGGGAGCTGTTTTTT. Its protein product is CAISERATGLTGELFF.

The chain links TRBV5-1 to TRBJ2-1, with TRBD2 matching over 10 bases. CDR1 is SGHRS and CDR2 is YFSETQ in the germline V gene. J gave up 4 bases and V 0 bases, and 1 base lay outside the gene matches. This CDR3 has 15 amino acids. The CDR3 sequence is CASSLVAGGYNEQFF. The CDR3 DNA follows: TGCGCCAGCAGCTTGGTAGCGGGGGGTTACAATGAGCAGTTCTTC.

The chain combines TRBV5-4 with TRBJ1-2, with 8 bases that match TRBD1. Germline CDR1 and CDR2: SGHNT and YYREEE (reference sequence). V was clipped by 0 bases and J by 4 bases; unmatched bases: 2. The CDR3 sequence is 14 residues long. The CDR3 is CASSLGTGSYGYTF. The CDR3, as DNA: TGTGCCAGCAGCTTGGGGACAGGGTCCTATGGCTACACCTTC.

The table lists this clone with a few counts. V usage is TRBV25-1 and J usage is TRBJ1-2; D not resolved. V lost 4 bases and J 6 bases, leaving 9 bases between the germline ends. The CDR3 consists of 12 residues. Germline CDR1 and CDR2: MGHDK and SYGVNS. CDR3 in amino acids: CASSVWPNGYTF. The CDR3 nucleotides read TGTGCCAGCAGTGTGTGGCCGAATGGCTACACCTTC.

The rearrangement links TRBV7-3 to TRBJ2-5; 9 nucleotides agree with TRBD1. The J call may not be correct, given that the DNA end is closer to TRBJ2-7. CDR3 length: 14 residues. Looked up from germline, CDR1 is SGHTA and CDR2 is FQGTGA. The DNA for the CDR3 is TGTGCCAGCAGCGTGGACAGGGGCTCCTACGAGCAGTACTTC. Amino acids: CASSVDRGSYEQYF.

Only one count was recorded for this clone. For the CDR3, the DNA is TGTGCCAGCAGTGGAAGAGCAGGGGCCAACGTCCTGACTTTC. Translation gives CASSGRAGANVLTF. The chain carries TRBV2 and TRBJ2-6, with D unresolved. Trimming removed 4 bases from V and 4 bases from J, with 8 bases in between. Germline CDR1 SNHLY, CDR2 FYNNEI. This CDR3 comprises 14 residues.

This clone was seen a few times. This rearrangement joins TRBV29-1 to TRBJ2-2; 10 bases align to TRBD1. Per germline, CDR1 SQVTM and CDR2 ANQGSEA. The length of the CDR3 is 13 residues. In DNA form, the CDR3 reads TGCACCGGACGGGACAGGGGCACCGGGGAGCTGTTTTTT. Protein product: CTGRDRGTGELFF.

This rearrangement joins TRBV28 to TRBJ2-1; tentative D call: TRBD1 (6 bases). V was clipped by 2 bases and J by 1 base, with 9 bases between them. The CDR3 totals 15 residues. The germline CDR1 and CDR2 sequences are MDHEN and SYDVKM. The CDR3 DNA reads TGTGCCAGCAGTTTAGCAGGGGTTTCCTACAATGAGCAGTTCTTC. This gives the protein CASSLAGVSYNEQFF. Variable domain in full (rest from reference TRBV28 and TRBJ2-1): DVKVTQSSRYLVKRTGEKVFLECVQDMDHENMFWYRQDPGLGLRLIYFSYDVKMKEKGDIPEGYSVSREKKERFSLILESASTNQTSMYLCASSLAGVSYNEQFFGPGTRLTVL.

The chain carries TRBV19 and TRBJ2-7; weak D call: TRBD2 (5 bases). The length of the CDR3 is 11 residues. CDR1 and CDR2 from the germline V gene are LNHDA and SQIVND (reference sequence). V was cut by 5 bases and J by 7 bases, with 9 bases left in between. The CDR3 sequence: CASSVREEQYF. As DNA, the CDR3 is TGTGCCAGTAGTGTCCGGGAAGAGCAGTACTTC.